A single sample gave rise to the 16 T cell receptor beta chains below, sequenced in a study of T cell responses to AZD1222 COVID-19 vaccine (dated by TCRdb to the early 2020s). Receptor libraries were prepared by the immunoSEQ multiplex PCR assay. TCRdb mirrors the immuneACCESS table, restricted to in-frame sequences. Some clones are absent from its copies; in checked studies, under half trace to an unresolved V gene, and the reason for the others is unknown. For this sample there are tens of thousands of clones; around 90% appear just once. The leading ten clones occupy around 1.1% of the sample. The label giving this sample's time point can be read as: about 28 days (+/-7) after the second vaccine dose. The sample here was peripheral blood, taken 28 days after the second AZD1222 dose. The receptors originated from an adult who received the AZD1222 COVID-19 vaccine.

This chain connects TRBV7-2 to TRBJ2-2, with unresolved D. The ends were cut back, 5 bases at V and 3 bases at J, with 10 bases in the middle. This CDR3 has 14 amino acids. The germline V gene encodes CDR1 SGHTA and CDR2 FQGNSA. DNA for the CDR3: TGTGCCAGCAGCACCCGTCCTTACACCGGGGAGCTGTTTTTT. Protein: CASSTRPYTGELFF.

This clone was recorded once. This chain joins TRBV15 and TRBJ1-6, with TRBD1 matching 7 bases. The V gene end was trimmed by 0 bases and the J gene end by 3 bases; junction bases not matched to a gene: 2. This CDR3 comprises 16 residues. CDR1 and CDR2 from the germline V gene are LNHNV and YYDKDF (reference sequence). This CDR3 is CATSRDRGIYNSPLHF. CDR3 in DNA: TGTGCCACCAGCAGAGACAGGGGGATCTATAATTCACCCCTCCACTTT.

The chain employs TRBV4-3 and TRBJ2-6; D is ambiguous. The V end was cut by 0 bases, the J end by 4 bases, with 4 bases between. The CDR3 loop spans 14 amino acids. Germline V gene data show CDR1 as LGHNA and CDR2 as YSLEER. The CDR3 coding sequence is TGCGCCAGCAGCCAAGACCGGGGGGCCAACGTCCTGACTTTC. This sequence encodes CASSQDRGANVLTF.

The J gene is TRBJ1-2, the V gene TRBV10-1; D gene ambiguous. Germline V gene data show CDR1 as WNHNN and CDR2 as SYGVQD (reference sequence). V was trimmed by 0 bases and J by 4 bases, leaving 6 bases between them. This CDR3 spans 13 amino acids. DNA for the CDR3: TGCGCCAGCAGTGAGTCAGTGGCCTATGGCTACACCTTC. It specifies CASSESVAYGYTF.

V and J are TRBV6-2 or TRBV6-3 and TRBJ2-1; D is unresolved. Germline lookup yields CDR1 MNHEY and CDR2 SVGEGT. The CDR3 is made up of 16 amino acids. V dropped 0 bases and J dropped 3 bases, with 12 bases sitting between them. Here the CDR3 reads CASSYSKGSYYNEQFF. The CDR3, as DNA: TGTGCCAGCAGTTACTCCAAAGGGTCCTACTACAATGAGCAGTTCTTC.

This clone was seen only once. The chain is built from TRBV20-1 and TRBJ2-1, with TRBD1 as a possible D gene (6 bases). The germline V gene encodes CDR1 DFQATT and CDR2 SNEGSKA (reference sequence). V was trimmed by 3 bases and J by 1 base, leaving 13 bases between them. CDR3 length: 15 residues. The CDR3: CSASYSRGSYNEQFF. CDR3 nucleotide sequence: TGCAGTGCTAGTTATTCTAGGGGGTCCTACAATGAGCAGTTCTTC.

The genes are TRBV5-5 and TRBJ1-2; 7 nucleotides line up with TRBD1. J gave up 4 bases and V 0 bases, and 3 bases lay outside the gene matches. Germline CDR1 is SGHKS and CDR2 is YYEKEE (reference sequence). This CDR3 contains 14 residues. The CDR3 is CASSLVGQSYGYTF. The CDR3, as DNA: TGTGCCAGCAGCTTGGTGGGACAGAGCTATGGCTACACCTTC.

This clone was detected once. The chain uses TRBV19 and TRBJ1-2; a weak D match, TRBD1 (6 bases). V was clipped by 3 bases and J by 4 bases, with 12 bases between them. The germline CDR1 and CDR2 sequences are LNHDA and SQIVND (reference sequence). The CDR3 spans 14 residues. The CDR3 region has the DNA TGTGCCAGTAGTATCACAGGGTTTGGCTATGGCTACACCTTC. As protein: CASSITGFGYGYTF.

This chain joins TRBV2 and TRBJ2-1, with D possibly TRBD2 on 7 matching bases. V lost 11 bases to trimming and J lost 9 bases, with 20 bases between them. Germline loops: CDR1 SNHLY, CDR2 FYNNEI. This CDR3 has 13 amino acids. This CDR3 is CAGHRGGTSEQFF. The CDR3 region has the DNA TGTGCCGGCCACCGCGGGGGCACAAGTGAGCAGTTCTTC.

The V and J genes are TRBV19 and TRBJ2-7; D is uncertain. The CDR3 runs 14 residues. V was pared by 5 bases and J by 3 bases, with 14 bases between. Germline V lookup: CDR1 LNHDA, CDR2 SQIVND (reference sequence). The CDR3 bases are TGTGCCAGTAGTCCGGGTCCGCTGGGCTACGAGCAGTACTTC. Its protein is CASSPGPLGYEQYF.

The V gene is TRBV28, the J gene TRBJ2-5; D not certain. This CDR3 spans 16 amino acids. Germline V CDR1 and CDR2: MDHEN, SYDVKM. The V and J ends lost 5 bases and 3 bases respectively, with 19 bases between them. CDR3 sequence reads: CASSGPIRLRKETQYF. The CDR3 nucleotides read TGTGCCAGCAGTGGCCCTATTCGTTTACGAAAAGAGACCCAGTACTTC.

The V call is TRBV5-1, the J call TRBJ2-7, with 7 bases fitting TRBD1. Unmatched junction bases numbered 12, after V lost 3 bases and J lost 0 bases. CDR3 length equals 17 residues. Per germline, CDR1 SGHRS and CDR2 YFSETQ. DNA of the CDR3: TGCGCCAGCAGCTACAACCCAGGGACAGCTTTCTCCTACGAGCAGTACTTC. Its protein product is CASSYNPGTAFSYEQYF.

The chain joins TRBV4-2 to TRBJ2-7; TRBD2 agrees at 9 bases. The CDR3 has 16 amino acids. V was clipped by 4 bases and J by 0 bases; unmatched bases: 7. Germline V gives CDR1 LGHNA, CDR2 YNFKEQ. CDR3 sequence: CASSPPSGDSSYEQYF. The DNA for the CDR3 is TGTGCCAGCAGCCCTCCTAGCGGGGACAGCTCCTACGAGCAGTACTTC.

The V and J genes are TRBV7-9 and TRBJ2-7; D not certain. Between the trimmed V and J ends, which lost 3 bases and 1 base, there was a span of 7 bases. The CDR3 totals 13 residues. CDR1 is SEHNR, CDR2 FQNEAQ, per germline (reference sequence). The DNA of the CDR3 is TGTGCCAGCAGCTTTCTGTGGTCCTACGAGCAGTACTTC. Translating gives CASSFLWSYEQYF.

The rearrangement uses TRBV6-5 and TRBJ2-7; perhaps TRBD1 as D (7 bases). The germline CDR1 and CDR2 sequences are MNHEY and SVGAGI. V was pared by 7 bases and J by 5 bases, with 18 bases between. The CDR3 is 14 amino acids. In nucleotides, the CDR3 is TGTGCCAGCATGTTCAGGGGGGCACCCCACGAGCAGTACTTC. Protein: CASMFRGAPHEQYF.

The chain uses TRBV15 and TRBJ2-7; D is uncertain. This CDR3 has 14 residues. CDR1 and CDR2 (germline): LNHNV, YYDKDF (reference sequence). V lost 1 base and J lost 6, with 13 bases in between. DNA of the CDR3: TGTGCCACCAGCAGAGGGTCCTGGACGGGCGAGCAGTACTTC. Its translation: CATSRGSWTGEQYF. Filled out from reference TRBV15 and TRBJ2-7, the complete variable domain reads DAMVIQNPRYQVTQFGKPVTLSCSQTLNHNVMYWYQQKSSQAPKLLFHYYDKDFNNEADTPDNFQSRRPNTSFCFLDIRSPGLGDTAMYLCATSRGSWTGEQYFGPGTRLTVT.